Given below is one TCR beta chain in context. No antigen is known for it. The method was immunoSEQ multiplex PCR; TCRdb's version includes in-frame clones alone and lacks a portion of them. The sample lists more than 25,000 clones, about four fifths occurring once. Eligibility required adulthood, ileal or ileocolonic Crohn's disease and indicated ileocolonic resection. The data belong to a study of T cell repertoires in ileal Crohn's disease. About the study: Thiopurines (11) or anti-TNF agents (18) were given postoperatively to about half. Overall study results and limits: Compared with non-smokers, active smokers at surgery showed more clonal expansions. Every patient over 26.8% clonality showed endoscopic recurrence.

Germline CDR1 and CDR2: MNHEY and SVGAGI. The CDR3 has 15 amino acids. V lost 2 bases and J lost 7, with 17 bases in between. The source material was ileal tissue. This clonotype originated in an adult with Crohn's disease. The V gene is TRBV6-5, the J gene TRBJ2-5; TRBD1 is a possible D gene (6 bases). CDR3 protein: CASSYRGQTLATQYF. The DNA for the CDR3 is TGTGCCAGCAGTTACCGAGGACAGACGCTAGCGACCCAGTACTTC.